This T cell receptor beta chain came from a study of vaccination and CD4 T cells after COVID-19. With the Oncomine TCR Beta short-read assay, DNA from cultured CD4+ T cells was sequenced. One entry per CDR3 protein, called by TCRdb with MiXCR from the PCR reads. The sample includes roughly 15,000 distinct CDR3 sequences, less than 65% seen only once; the top ten take more than 30%. Specified treatment: roughly ten-day PBMC culture with coronavirus spike peptide pools or control peptides (ViraFEST assay). Worth noting for this clonotype: Its antigen is still unknown.

Germline CDR1 is DFQATT and CDR2 is SNEGSKA (reference sequence). CDR3 size: 15 residues. Trimming at V came to 1 base and at J to 3 bases, leaving 5 bases not matched to a gene. The clonotype was recovered from a human donor with COVID-19. Here the sequenced sample was cultured CD4+ T cells from blood, taken after SARS-CoV-2 vaccination. The chain combines TRBV20-1 with TRBJ2-1, with TRBD2 matching 8 bases. In DNA, the CDR3 is TGCAGTGCTAGAGCCTCCGGGGGGGTCTACAATGAGCAGTTCTTC. It yields the protein CSARASGGVYNEQFF.